This TCR beta chain was retrieved from a study of T cell repertoires in cytomegalovirus infection. Overall study context: Indications came from public TCR beta signatures; they pointed to CMV infection and to a matching HLA type.

As regards this clonotype: No antigen is known for it.

The CDR3 has 12 amino acids. The V and J ends lost 4 bases and 13 bases respectively, with 14 bases between them. Germline V CDR1 and CDR2: DFQATT, SNEGSKA (reference sequence). One entry per CDR3 protein results from TCRdb running MiXCR on the reads. Among about 310,000 distinct CDR3 sequences, roughly 16% were seen once, and the ten largest hold more than 10%. Study findings and constraints: Summed frequency of public TCR beta families distinguished CMV carriers with the relevant HLA.

This clonotype originated in a human donor in good health (CMV status not recorded). Some clones in this sample may be carry-over from other donors' samples. What was sequenced was PBMCs. The V and J genes are TRBV20-1 and TRBJ1-6; D ambiguous. The CDR3 loop reads CSAKGPEGPLHF. In nucleotides, the CDR3 is TGCAGTGCTAAAGGGCCCGAAGGGCCCCTCCACTTT.